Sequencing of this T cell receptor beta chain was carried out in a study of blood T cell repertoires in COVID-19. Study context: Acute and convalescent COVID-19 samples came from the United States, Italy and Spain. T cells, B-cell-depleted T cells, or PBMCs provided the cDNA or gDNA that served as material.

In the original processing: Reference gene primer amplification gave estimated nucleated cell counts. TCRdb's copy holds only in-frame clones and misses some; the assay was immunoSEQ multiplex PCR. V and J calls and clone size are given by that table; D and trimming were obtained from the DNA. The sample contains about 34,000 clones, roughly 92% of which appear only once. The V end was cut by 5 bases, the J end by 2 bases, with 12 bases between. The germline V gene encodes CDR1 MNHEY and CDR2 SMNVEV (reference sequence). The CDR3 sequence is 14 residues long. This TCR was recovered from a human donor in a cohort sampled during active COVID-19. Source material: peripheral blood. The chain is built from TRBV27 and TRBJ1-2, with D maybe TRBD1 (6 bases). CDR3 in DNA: TGTGCCAGCAGTCCGACCACAGGGAACTATGGCTACACCTTC. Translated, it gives CASSPTTGNYGYTF.